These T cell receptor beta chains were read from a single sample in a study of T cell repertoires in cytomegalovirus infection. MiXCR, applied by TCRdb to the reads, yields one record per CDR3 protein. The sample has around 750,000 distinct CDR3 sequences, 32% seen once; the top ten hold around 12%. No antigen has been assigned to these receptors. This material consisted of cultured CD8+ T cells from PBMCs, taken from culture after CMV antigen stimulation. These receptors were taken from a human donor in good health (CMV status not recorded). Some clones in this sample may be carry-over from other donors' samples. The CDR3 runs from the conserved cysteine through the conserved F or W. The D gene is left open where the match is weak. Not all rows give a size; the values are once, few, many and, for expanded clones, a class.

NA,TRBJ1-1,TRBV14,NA,CASSQAGVPEAFF,TGTGCCAGCAGCCAAGCAGGGGTCCCTGAAGCTTTCTTT
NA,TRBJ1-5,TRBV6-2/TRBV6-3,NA,CASSTGNNQPQHF,TGTGCCAGCAGCACAGGGAACAATCAGCCCCAGCATTTT
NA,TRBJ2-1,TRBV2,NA,CASTHPLSSYNEQFF,TGTGCCAGCACTCACCCCCTGAGCTCCTACAATGAGCAGTTCTTC
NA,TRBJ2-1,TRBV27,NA,CASSLGHLDEQFF,TGTGCCAGCAGTTTGGGCCATCTGGATGAGCAGTTCTTC
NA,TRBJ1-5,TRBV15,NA,CATSRDIGFGNQPQHF,TGTGCCACCAGCAGAGATATTGGATTTGGCAATCAGCCCCAGCATTTT
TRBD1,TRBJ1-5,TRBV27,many,CASSPDRVRQPQHF,TGTGCCAGCAGTCCCGACAGGGTTCGGCAGCCCCAGCATTTT
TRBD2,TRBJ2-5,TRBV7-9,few,CASSTHQAGTSGGIRETQYF,TGTGCCAGCAGCACTCACCAGGCGGGGACTAGCGGGGGGATTCGAGAGACCCAGTACTTC
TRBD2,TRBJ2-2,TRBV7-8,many,CASSFRPSGESTGELFF,TGTGCCAGCAGCTTCCGGCCTAGCGGGGAGAGCACCGGGGAGCTGTTTTTT
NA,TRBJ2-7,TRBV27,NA,CASSLSSPYEQYF,TGTGCCAGCAGTTTGTCCAGTCCCTACGAGCAGTACTTC
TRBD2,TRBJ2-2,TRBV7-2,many,CASSLNPWTSGEGGELFF,TGTGCCAGCAGCTTAAACCCCTGGACTAGCGGGGAAGGCGGGGAGCTGTTTTTT
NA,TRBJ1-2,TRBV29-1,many,CSVEASGGSPTGYTF,TGCAGCGTTGAAGCCTCGGGTGGCAGCCCGACTGGCTACACCTTC
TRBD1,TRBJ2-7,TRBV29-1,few,CSVEGRQGVSYEQYF,TGCAGCGTTGAAGGCCGACAGGGGGTCTCCTACGAGCAGTACTTC
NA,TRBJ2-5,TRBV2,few,CATRTQETQYF,TGTGCCACCAGAACCCAAGAGACCCAGTACTTC
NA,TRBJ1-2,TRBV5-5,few,CASSLDGRLTRAPNYGYTF,TGTGCCAGCAGCCTGGACGGGCGATTGACTCGGGCCCCTAACTATGGCTACACCTTC
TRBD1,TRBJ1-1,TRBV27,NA,CASSFLPGTGGTEAFF,TGTGCCAGCAGTTTCCTTCCCGGGACAGGGGGCACTGAAGCTTTCTTT
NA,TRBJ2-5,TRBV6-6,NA,CANSYSGFPQETQYF,TGTGCCAACAGTTACTCGGGGTTCCCCCAAGAGACCCAGTACTTC
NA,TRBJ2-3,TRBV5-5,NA,CASSNSRGGFPDTQYF,TGTGCCAGCAGTAATTCCAGGGGTGGGTTCCCCGATACGCAGTATTTT
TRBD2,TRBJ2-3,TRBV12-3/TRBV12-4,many,CASSFSGGADTQYF,TGTGCCAGCAGTTTTAGCGGGGGCGCAGATACGCAGTATTTT
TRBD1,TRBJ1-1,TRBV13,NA,CASSQGYGTGGYGTEAFF,TGTGCCAGCAGCCAAGGATACGGGACAGGGGGGTATGGCACTGAAGCTTTCTTT
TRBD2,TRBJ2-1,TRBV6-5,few,CASSYQGRVFF,TGTGCCAGCAGTTACCAAGGGAGGGTCTTCTTC
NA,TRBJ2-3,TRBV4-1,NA,CASSQDSPDTQYF,TGCGCCAGCAGCCAAGATAGCCCAGATACGCAGTATTTT
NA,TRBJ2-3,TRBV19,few,CASSNRDHTDTQYF,TGTGCCAGTAGTAACAGGGACCACACAGATACGCAGTATTTT
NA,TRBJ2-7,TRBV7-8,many,CASSLSGASRVYEQYF,TGTGCCAGCAGCTTATCAGGGGCCTCGAGGGTCTACGAGCAGTACTTC
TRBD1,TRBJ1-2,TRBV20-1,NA,CGAYTGGDYGYTF,TGCGGTGCTTATACAGGGGGCGACTATGGCTACACCTTC
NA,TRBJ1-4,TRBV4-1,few,CASSQEAQGGEKLFF,TGCGCCAGCAGCCAAGAGGCACAGGGCGGAGAAAAACTGTTTTTT
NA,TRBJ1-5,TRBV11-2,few,CASSLDRTDNQPQHF,TGTGCCAGCAGCTTAGATAGAACAGACAATCAGCCCCAGCATTTT
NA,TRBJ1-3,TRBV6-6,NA,CASSYISLSHGNTIYF,TGTGCCAGCAGTTATATTTCACTCTCTCACGGAAACACCATATATTTT
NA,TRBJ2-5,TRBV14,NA,CASSQELSRTQETQYF,TGTGCCAGCAGCCAAGAATTGTCCCGGACCCAAGAGACCCAGTACTTC
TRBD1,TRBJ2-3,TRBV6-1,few,CASSDPFTGGITDTQYF,TGTGCCAGCAGCGACCCCTTTACAGGGGGAATAACAGATACGCAGTATTTT
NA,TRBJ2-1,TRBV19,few,CASSISPAMYNEQFF,TGTGCCAGTAGTATATCCCCCGCGATGTACAATGAGCAGTTCTTC
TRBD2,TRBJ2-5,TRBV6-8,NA,CASRPTSGGAFGETQYF,TGTGCCAGCAGACCCACTAGCGGGGGGGCCTTTGGGGAGACCCAGTACTTC
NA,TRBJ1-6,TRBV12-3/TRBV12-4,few,CASSPSGQPRGNSPLHF,TGTGCCAGCAGTCCCTCCGGACAGCCTAGGGGTAATTCACCCCTCCACTTT
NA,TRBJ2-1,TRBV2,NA,CASRREQGDEQFF,TGTGCCAGCAGAAGAGAACAGGGCGATGAGCAGTTCTTC
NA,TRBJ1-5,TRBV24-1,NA,CATSDGKDYSNQPQHF,TGTGCCACCAGTGATGGAAAAGATTATAGCAATCAGCCCCAGCATTTT
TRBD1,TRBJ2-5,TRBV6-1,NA,CASSEGQGWETQYF,TGTGCCAGCAGTGAAGGACAGGGTTGGGAGACCCAGTACTTC
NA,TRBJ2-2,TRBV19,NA,CASSMGRGTGELFF,TGTGCCAGTAGTATGGGCAGGGGCACCGGGGAGCTGTTTTTT
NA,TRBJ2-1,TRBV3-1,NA,CASSQGTLNEQFF,TGTGCCAGCAGCCAAGGGACCCTTAATGAGCAGTTCTTC
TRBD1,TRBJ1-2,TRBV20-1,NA,CSAPGTVTGYTF,TGCAGTGCTCCTGGGACAGTCACTGGCTACACCTTC
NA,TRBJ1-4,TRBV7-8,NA,CASRLLGEANGKLFF,TGTGCCAGCAGATTATTAGGGGAGGCTAATGGAAAACTGTTTTTT
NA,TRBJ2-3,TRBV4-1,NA,CASSTLGTSTDTQYF,TGCGCCAGCAGCACTTTGGGGACTAGCACAGATACGCAGTATTTT
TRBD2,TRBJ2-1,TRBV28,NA,CASSLSPGLVVYNEQFF,TGTGCCAGCAGTTTGTCCCCGGGACTAGTGGTTTACAATGAGCAGTTCTTC
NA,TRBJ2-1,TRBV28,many,CASSWPQGRNEQFF,TGTGCCAGCAGTTGGCCCCAGGGGCGCAATGAGCAGTTCTTC
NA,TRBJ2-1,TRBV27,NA,CASTGSTYNEQFF,TGTGCCAGCACCGGTAGTACCTACAATGAGCAGTTCTTC
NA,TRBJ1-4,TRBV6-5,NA,CASSYEGPTNEKLFF,TGTGCCAGCAGTTACGAGGGACCAACTAATGAAAAACTGTTTTTT
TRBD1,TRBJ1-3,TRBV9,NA,CASSVGDSSGNTIYF,TGTGCCAGCAGCGTAGGGGACAGCTCTGGAAACACCATATATTTT